This T cell receptor (beta chain) was identified in a study of PD-1 blockade in classical Hodgkin lymphoma (dated by TCRdb to the early 2020s). Study-wide context: Nivolumab dosing was 3 mg/kg intravenously every 2 weeks, continuing until either disease progression or unacceptable toxicity. The study used TCR beta sequencing and CyTOF to define a peripheral blood immune signature of response to PD-1 blockade in classical Hodgkin lymphoma.

General conclusions and limits of the study: Baseline TCR diversity was reported to be lower in newly diagnosed patients than in healthy donors, and even lower in relapsed/refractory patients. By C4D1, a significant rise was seen in CD4+ TCR diversity but not in CD8+ TCR diversity (p=0.0027 vs p=0.16), and the rise was most apparent among complete responders (p=0.02). Patients starting nivolumab less than 1 year after ASCT had lower diversity and were excluded from later analyses to avoid confounding by immune reconstitution. Trial patients with a complete response had baseline diversity similar to that of newly diagnosed patients, while partial responders and progressors had significantly lower diversity. Only a single clinical trial cohort was studied, and what caused the repertoire differences, possibly disease activity or prior therapy, remained undefined.

Germline trimming: 5 bases from V, 3 bases from J; junction bases outside gene matches: 6. According to the germline V gene, CDR1 reads SGHNT and CDR2 reads YENEEA. From the cysteine through the phenylalanine, the CDR3 covers 15 amino acids. The entry retains the CDR3 DNA only, 45 bases that are in frame from base 1. The meaning of the sample's time point label: cycle 4 day 1 (C4D1), after 6 weeks of nivolumab. Every trial patient had relapsed after autologous stem cell transplantation, and cohorts A, B and C differed in prior brentuximab vedotin exposure. The trial cohort comprised roughly 50 patients with relapsed/refractory classical Hodgkin lymphoma whose best overall responses were complete response, partial response or progressive disease. Trial patients were treated with single-agent nivolumab in the multi-cohort phase II CheckMate 205 trial. An independent review committee assessed best overall response using the 2007 International Working Group response criteria. Trial PBMCs were collected just before the start of nivolumab (C1D1) and during therapy at cycle 2 day 1 and cycle 4 day 1. Peripheral blood was collected in 8 mL Vacutainer Cell Preparation Tubes, from which PBMCs were isolated by centrifugation and then cryopreserved.

Genomic DNA was isolated using the Qiagen DNeasy kit from unsorted PBMCs as well as from negatively selected CD4+ and CD8+ fractions. TCR beta CDR3 regions were amplified by immunoSEQ multiplex PCR using primers annealing to V and J segments. A synthetic immune receptor repertoire was used to minimize amplification bias, and any residual bias was removed computationally once sequencing was done. Turning to the authors' computational methods: Custom Python scripts were used to quantify repertoire diversity as the Shannon entropy index. The unsorted, CD4+ and CD8+ repertoires were each analyzed separately, with the exception of combined analyses, where CD4+ and CD8+ sequences were merged in silico. Clonal expansion was defined as at least a 2-fold frequency increase after treatment relative to C1D1, with a pseudocount of 0.5 for undetected baseline clones. Clones with 0 or 1 copy at C1D1 were classified as singleton clones, and clones with 2 or more copies were classified as non-singleton clones. Clones expanded in unsorted samples were assigned a CD4+, CD8+ or unknown annotation through matching of protein sequences in sorted samples from the same patient. Wilcoxon tests on paired samples were used to test diversity changes from C1D1 to C4D1. TCRdb took over this immuneACCESS table, retaining in-frame rearrangements with V and J assigned. Such tables are incomplete; in checked studies, under half of the missing clones stem from an unresolved V gene, and the remainder is unexplained. The V and J calls and the clone size are those of that table, but D and trimming were determined from the DNA. The sample table shows roughly 50,000 clones, and 85% to 90% are seen once. The ten most abundant clones make up approximately 15% of the sample.

This clone was recorded once. The target of this receptor is not known. No base qualities exist here, and no much larger clone lies one base off it. The sequencing used peripheral blood mononuclear cells (PBMCs), collected before the fourth cycle of nivolumab. This TCR derives from a human donor with classical Hodgkin lymphoma. The chain is encoded by TRBV11-3 joined to TRBJ2-7, with 11 junctional bases fitting TRBD1. CDR3 protein: CASSTRTGGDYEQYF. At the DNA level, the sequence is TGTGCCAGCAGCACCCGGACAGGGGGCGACTACGAGCAGTACTTC.